A selection of T cell receptor beta chains follows, all from one sample in a study of cytomegalovirus exposure and HLA in healthy donors. The repertoire was sequenced with immunoSEQ multiplex PCR; TCRdb's copy has only in-frame clones and lacks some. In the table there are nearly 200,000 clones, around 80% of which are singletons. What was sequenced was PBMCs. The receptors were sampled from a woman in her 30s in good health and CMV-seropositive. CDR3s include the opening cysteine and the closing phenylalanine or tryptophan. The D gene is left open where the match is weak. Rows may omit the clone size; those that give it use once, few, many or a size class.

v_call	j_call	clone_size	d_call	cdr3_length	cdr3_nt	cdr3_aa
TRBV9	TRBJ2-1	.	TRBD2	16	TGTGCCAGCAGCATAACCGGGACTAGCGGGATGGGTGAGCAGTTCTTC	CASSITGTSGMGEQFF
TRBV11-3	TRBJ2-1	.	.	15	TGTGCCAGCAGCTTGGAGGGGGCATCCTACAATGAGCAGTTCTTC	CASSLEGASYNEQFF
TRBV29-1	TRBJ2-2	.	TRBD1	14	TGCAGCGGCGCGGGACAGGGGAACACCGGGGAGCTGTTTTTT	CSGAGQGNTGELFF
TRBV9	TRBJ1-2	.	TRBD1	12	TGTGCCAGCAGCGTCGCAGGGGGAGACTACACCTTC	CASSVAGGDYTF
TRBV30	TRBJ1-1	once	.	13	TGTGCCTGGACTCAGAATTCGAACACTGAAGCTTTCTTT	CAWTQNSNTEAFF
TRBV6-5	TRBJ2-2	.	.	15	TGTGCCAGCAGGAGCGGCACTACGAACACCGGGGAGCTGTTTTTT	CASRSGTTNTGELFF
TRBV4-2	TRBJ2-1	.	TRBD2	17	TGTGCCAGCAGCCAAGAGTCTAGCGGGAGTGGGGTGGTGGGGCAGTTCTTC	CASSQESSGSGVVGQFF
TRBV5-4	TRBJ2-7	few	.	15	TGTGCCAGCAGCTCCTCTTACAGGGCTACCTACGAGCAGTACTTC	CASSSSYRATYEQYF
TRBV30	TRBJ1-4	.	.	11	TGTGCCTGGAGTGTAATAGGAGGAGTGTTTTTT	CAWSVIGGVFF
TRBV29-1	TRBJ2-1	.	TRBD2	15	TGCAGCGTTGAACCTAGCGGGGTATCCTACAATGAGCAGTTCTTC	CSVEPSGVSYNEQFF
TRBV6-6	TRBJ1-2	.	.	14	TGTGCCAGCAGTTCGGCAGGGACTGGCTATGGCTACACCTTC	CASSSAGTGYGYTF
TRBV5-1	TRBJ2-1	.	TRBD2	17	TGCGCCAGCAGCTTGGGGGGACTAGCGGGAGGCTACAATGAGCAGTTCTTC	CASSLGGLAGGYNEQFF